The 12 T cell receptor beta chains below come from one sample, sequenced in a study of shared clonotypes between healthy human individuals. Profiling relied on immunoSEQ multiplex PCR, and the TCRdb table lists in-frame clones only, not all of them. The table lists about 1,800,000 clones, approximately 94% of them singletons. The naive CD8 subset, CD45RO-negative cells positively selected for CCR7, excluded terminally differentiated effector memory CD45RA+ cells. The source material was naive CD8+ T cells sorted from blood. These receptors originate from a man aged 18-30 years in good health.

The J gene is TRBJ2-3, the V gene TRBV11-2; D gene uncertain. CDR3 size: 14 residues. Per the germline V gene, CDR1 is SGHAT and CDR2 is FQNNGV. Trimming removed 3 bases from V and 0 bases from J, with 7 bases in between. CDR3: CASSFPGSTDTQYF. CDR3 nucleotide sequence: TGTGCCAGCAGCTTCCCCGGGAGCACAGATACGCAGTATTTT. Combining the CDR3 with reference TRBV11-2 and TRBJ2-3 gives the whole variable domain EAGVAQSPRYKIIEKRQSVAFWCNPISGHATLYWYQQILGQGPKLLIQFQNNGVVDDSQLPKDRFSAERLKGVDSTLKIQPAKLEDSAVYLCASSFPGSTDTQYFGPGTRLTVL.

This sequence joins TRBV9 and TRBJ2-1; TRBD2 matches at 9 bases. Germline V gene data show CDR1 as SGDLS and CDR2 as YYNGEE. V gave up 4 bases and J gave up 1 base; unmatched junction bases: 6. The CDR3 spans 16 residues. The CDR3 here is CASSPPSGRSYNEQFF. For the CDR3, the DNA is TGTGCCAGCAGCCCCCCAAGCGGGAGGTCCTACAATGAGCAGTTCTTC.

This sequence joins TRBV9 and TRBJ1-5; D call uncertain. Germline-derived CDR1 and CDR2 are SGDLS and YYNGEE. This CDR3 has 15 residues. Trimming left V 0 bases short and J 0 bases short, with 7 bases between. The DNA of the CDR3 is TGTGCCAGCAGCGTAGATACAGATAGCAATCAGCCCCAGCATTTT. This codes for CASSVDTDSNQPQHF. The variable domain in full, completed from reference TRBV9 and TRBJ1-5, reads DSGVTQTPKHLITATGQRVTLRCSPRSGDLSVYWYQQSLDQGLQFLIQYYNGEERAKGNILERFSAQQFPDLHSELNLSSLELGDSALYFCASSVDTDSNQPQHFGDGTRLSIL.

Concerning this clone itself: Additional DNA sequences in this sample encode the identical CDR3. This chain links TRBV9 with TRBJ2-1; TRBD1 or TRBD2 may be the D gene (6 bases each). This CDR3 region has 14 residues. Germline values: CDR1 SGDLS, CDR2 YYNGEE. V gave up 0 bases and J gave up 8 bases, with 12 bases separating them. The CDR3 DNA reads TGTGCCAGCAGCGTAGTTGCCGGGGGCGATGAGCAGTTCTTC. Its translation is CASSVVAGGDEQFF.

CDR3: CASSPQGREAYNEQFF. Written as DNA, the CDR3 is TGTGCCAGCAGTCCCCAGGGGCGGGAGGCCTACAATGAGCAGTTCTTC. This sequence joins TRBV27 and TRBJ2-1; the match to TRBD2 covers 8 bases. V lost 5 bases to trimming and J lost 2 bases; unmatched junction nucleotides: 8. There are 16 residues in the CDR3. Germline loops: CDR1 MNHEY, CDR2 SMNVEV (reference sequence).

The chain recombines TRBV7-9 with TRBJ1-2; D not resolved. The CDR3 runs 13 residues. Trimming pared 7 bases from V and 4 bases from J, leaving 13 bases between. Germline CDR1 is SEHNR and CDR2 is FQNEAQ (reference sequence). The CDR3 reads CASTVTSIYGYTF. Written as DNA, the CDR3 is TGTGCCAGCACCGTTACCTCTATCTATGGCTACACCTTC.

The rearrangement joins TRBV2 to TRBJ2-3; D is unclear. Germline V gene sequence: CDR1 SNHLY, CDR2 FYNNEI. The CDR3 has 13 amino acids. The V end was cut by 4 bases, the J end by 0 bases, with 5 bases between. The CDR3 DNA is TGTGCCAGCAGTGTCGGCAGCACAGATACGCAGTATTTT. Encoded protein: CASSVGSTDTQYF.

The chain links TRBV7-2 to TRBJ2-3, with D hard to call. Germline V gene data show CDR1 as SGHTA and CDR2 as FQGNSA. There are 16 residues in the CDR3. V lost 3 bases to trimming and J lost 2 bases, with 15 bases between them. The CDR3 sequence: CASSFRARLVTDTQYF. CDR3 nucleotides: TGTGCCAGCAGCTTCCGGGCCCGCCTCGTCACAGATACGCAGTATTTT.

This chain connects TRBV13 to TRBJ1-1; TRBD1 aligns across 7 bases. Germline values: CDR1 PRHDT, CDR2 FYEKMQ (reference sequence). This CDR3 contains 14 residues. The V and J ends lost 5 bases and 3 bases, in that order; junction bases with no gene match: 6. CDR3 nucleotide sequence: TGTGCCAGCAGCCCCGGGACAGCTTACACTGAAGCTTTCTTT. Its protein product is CASSPGTAYTEAFF.

This clone was picked up one time. The CDR3, as DNA: TGTGCCAGCAGTAAAGGAGGGGGTGCCGGTAACGAGCAGTACTTC. It encodes CASSKGGGAGNEQYF. The chain uses TRBV7-8 and TRBJ2-7; D may match TRBD1 or TRBD2 (6 bases each). Germline-derived CDR1 and CDR2 are SGHVS and FQNEAQ. The CDR3 totals 15 residues. Trimming pared 6 bases from V and 5 bases from J, leaving 20 bases between.

The table lists this clone with a count of one. The gene calls are TRBV19 and TRBJ1-1; D ambiguous. V lost 1 base, J lost 3 bases, and 6 bases lay in between. Looked up from germline, CDR1 is LNHDA and CDR2 is SQIVND (reference sequence). This CDR3 is 13 amino acids long. The CDR3 loop is CASSIGMYTEAFF. The CDR3, as DNA: TGTGCCAGTAGTATAGGGATGTACACTGAAGCTTTCTTT.

The rearrangement links TRBV6-1 to TRBJ2-3, with TRBD2 matching 13 bases. V shed 6 bases and J 9 bases; nucleotides not matched to a gene: 9. CDR1 and CDR2 (germline): MNHNS, SASEGT. The CDR3 covers 15 residues. The CDR3: CASSDTSGRARTQYF. The CDR3 DNA follows: TGTGCCAGCAGCGATACTAGCGGGAGGGCCAGGACGCAGTATTTT.